The 27 T cell receptor beta chains below come from one sample, sequenced in a study of beta chain features in type 1 diabetes listed by TCRdb under 2018. The study at large found these results: Type 1 diabetes patients showed a moderate but significant shortening of TCRB CDR3 length in all four CD4+ subsets.

For these receptors, no antigen is known. Libraries came from the immunoSEQ multiplex PCR assay. The High Capacity cDNA Reverse Transcription Kit was used to reverse transcribe all of the isolated RNA, meaning that expressed TCRB transcripts were what got sequenced. TCRdb mirrors the immuneACCESS table, restricted to in-frame sequences. Some clones are absent from its copies; in checked studies, under half trace to an unresolved V gene, and the reason for the others is unknown. In all, the sample holds roughly 150,000 clones, and around 8% of those were seen once. The ten largest clones add up to about 1% of the sample. Sequenced: central memory CD4+ T cells from blood. Receptor source: a woman aged 35 to 49 with type 1 diabetes.

This chain joins TRBV14 and TRBJ1-1; TRBD1 matches at 7 bases. Unmatched junction bases numbered 8, after V lost 4 bases and J lost 3 bases. This CDR3 spans 15 amino acids. Germline values: CDR1 SGHDN, CDR2 FVKESK. Here the CDR3 reads CASSPRQGRHTEAFF. Written as DNA, the CDR3 is TGTGCCAGCAGCCCTAGACAGGGTAGGCACACTGAAGCTTTCTTT.

This clone was detected many times. The CDR3 sequence is CASRGGATNTGELFF. The CDR3 DNA follows: TGCGCCAGCAGGGGCGGGGCAACGAACACCGGGGAGCTGTTTTTT. The V and J genes are TRBV5-1 and TRBJ2-2; maybe TRBD2 (6 bases). The CDR3 is made up of 15 amino acids. Between the trimmed V and J ends, which lost 5 bases and 0 bases, there was a span of 11 bases. Germline V gene data show CDR1 as SGHRS and CDR2 as YFSETQ. Complete variable domain (other parts from reference TRBV5-1 and TRBJ2-2): KAGVTQTPRYLIKTRGQQVTLSCSPISGHRSVSWYQQTPGQGLQFLFEYFSETQRNKGNFPGRFSGRQFSNSRSEMNVSTLELGDSALYLCASRGGATNTGELFFGEGSRLTVL.

The J gene is TRBJ1-1, the V gene TRBV5-1; D is perhaps TRBD1 (6 bases). V shed 0 bases and J shed 0 bases, with 9 bases lying between them. This CDR3 contains 15 residues. The V gene's germline CDR1 is SGHRS and CDR2 YFSETQ. The CDR3 DNA sequence: TGCGCCAGCAGCTTGGCGTCAGGGGTGAACACTGAAGCTTTCTTT. Translating gives CASSLASGVNTEAFF.

CDR3 in amino acids: CASSPPNQGNYYGYTF. CDR3 nucleotide sequence: TGTGCCAGCTCACCACCGAATCAGGGGAATTATTATGGCTACACCTTC. The chain combines TRBV18 with TRBJ1-2, with D possibly TRBD1 on 6 matching bases. This CDR3 is built from 16 residues. V was pared by 0 bases and J by 5 bases, with 16 bases between. Per germline, CDR1 KGHSH and CDR2 LQKENI.

V gene TRBV7-2 combines with J gene TRBJ1-4; D call uncertain. The CDR3 contains 13 residues. Trimming shortened V by 8 bases and J by 4 bases, and 11 bases separated the two germline ends. CDR1 and CDR2 from the germline V gene are SGHTA and FQGNSA. CDR3 protein: CASQPAINEKLFF. CDR3 coding DNA: TGTGCCAGCCAACCCGCTATTAATGAAAAACTGTTTTTT.

This clone has more than one count but fewer than ten. The chain uses TRBV7-2 and TRBJ1-1; TRBD1 agrees at 8 bases. Germline lookup yields CDR1 SGHTA and CDR2 FQGNSA. Trimming took 5 bases from V and 11 from J; bases not matched to a gene: 7. This CDR3 region has 12 residues. The DNA for the CDR3 is TGTGCCAGCAGCACCCGGACAGGGAGGGCTTTCTTT. It is translated as CASSTRTGRAFF.

This clone was recorded a few times. The CDR3 DNA follows: TGTGCCAGCAGCTTAGCCTCGGTGAACACCATATATTTT. It specifies CASSLASVNTIYF. The chain joins TRBV11-2 to TRBJ1-3; D not resolved. The germline gives CDR1 SGHAT, CDR2 FQNNGV. The CDR3 length is 13 residues. V gave up 1 base and J gave up 7 bases, with 8 bases separating them.

The V gene is TRBV4-2, the J gene TRBJ1-1, with TRBD1 as a possible D gene (5 bases). Looked up from germline, CDR1 is LGHNA and CDR2 is YNFKEQ. V was clipped by 4 bases and J by 1 base, with 7 bases between them. This CDR3 region has 13 residues. CDR3 DNA sequence: TGTGCCAGCAGCCGAGGACAGAACACTGAAGCTTTCTTT. The encoded protein is CASSRGQNTEAFF.

V usage is TRBV2 and J usage is TRBJ2-2, with 10 bases aligning to TRBD2. V dropped 8 bases and J dropped 1; count of bases not matched to a gene: 1. CDR3 length: 14 residues. Germline V CDR1 and CDR2: SNHLY, FYNNEI. The CDR3 DNA sequence: TGTGCCAGCCTAGCGGGAGTGAACACCGGGGAGCTGTTTTTT. It translates to CASLAGVNTGELFF.

The J gene is TRBJ1-2, the V gene TRBV6-5, with D unresolved. The V end lost 3 bases, the J end lost 2 bases, and 10 bases lay between the germline ends. This CDR3 is 14 amino acids long. The germline CDR1 and CDR2 sequences are MNHEY and SVGAGI. CDR3 in amino acids: CASSYRLQNYGYTF. The DNA of the CDR3 is TGTGCCAGCAGTTATAGACTGCAGAACTATGGCTACACCTTC.

The chain recombines TRBV7-2 with TRBJ2-1, with TRBD2 identical over 10 bases. The CDR3 totals 15 residues. CDR1 is SGHTA and CDR2 is FQGNSA in the germline V gene. The ends lost 2 bases at V and 6 bases at J; junction bases unmatched: 4. The CDR3 here is CASSLRTSGFNEQFF. CDR3 nucleotides: TGTGCCAGCAGCTTAAGGACTAGCGGATTCAATGAGCAGTTCTTC.

This clone appeared a few times. This chain uses TRBV11-1 with TRBJ2-3; 10 positions match TRBD1. Trimming took 5 bases from V and 4 from J; bases not matched to a gene: 3. Per the germline V gene, CDR1 is SGHAT and CDR2 is FQDESV (reference sequence). The CDR3 has 14 residues. CDR3 in amino acids: CASSTGQGADTQYF. The CDR3 DNA is TGTGCCAGCAGCACTGGACAGGGGGCAGATACGCAGTATTTT.

The V and J genes are TRBV6-6 and TRBJ1-5; the D is unclear. V lost 5 bases and J 0 bases, leaving 8 bases between the germline ends. Per germline, CDR1 MNHNY and CDR2 SVGAGI (reference sequence). The CDR3 is 14 residues long. The CDR3 nucleotides read TGTGCCAGCAGTGCGATCAATAGCAATCAGCCCCAGCATTTT. This encodes CASSAINSNQPQHF.

The chain couples TRBV2 to TRBJ2-6; 7 bases are shared with TRBD1. The CDR3 is 15 amino acids. Germline CDR1 reads SNHLY; CDR2 reads FYNNEI. With 3 bases clipped from V and 4 bases from J, the junction kept 3 bases outside the gene matches. The CDR3 loop reads CASSDRGNGANVLTF. The CDR3 bases are TGTGCCAGCAGTGACAGGGGGAACGGGGCCAACGTCCTGACTTTC.

This clone was seen ten or more times. The chain employs TRBV4-3 and TRBJ2-3, with 8 bases aligning to TRBD2. The CDR3 contains 17 residues. V gave up 1 base and J gave up 3 bases; unmatched junction bases: 9. Germline loops: CDR1 LGHNA, CDR2 YSLEER. CDR3 residues: CASSQATSGLGTDTQYF. The CDR3 coding sequence is TGCGCCAGCAGCCAAGCCACTAGCGGCCTGGGAACAGATACGCAGTATTTT.

CDR3 in amino acids: CASSYSEGLEQFF. The CDR3 region has the DNA TGTGCCAGCAGTTACTCGGAGGGACTTGAGCAGTTCTTC. The rearrangement links TRBV6-6 to TRBJ2-1; D is perhaps TRBD2 (6 bases). Trimming cost V 0 bases and J 9 bases, with 9 bases left between them. Per the germline V gene, CDR1 is MNHNY and CDR2 is SVGAGI (reference sequence). The CDR3 extends over 13 amino acids.

This chain uses TRBV4-3 with TRBJ1-3; a possible D gene is TRBD1 (5 bases). Germline V CDR1 and CDR2: LGHNA, YSLEER. The V gene lost 1 base and the J gene lost 4 bases, with 14 bases spanning the gap. The CDR3 is made up of 16 amino acids. The CDR3: CASSQGPRGSGNTIYF. For the CDR3, the DNA is TGCGCCAGCAGCCAAGGTCCCCGGGGGTCCGGAAACACCATATATTTT.

The V and J genes are TRBV5-5 and TRBJ2-3; TRBD2 matches 7 bases. Germline loops: CDR1 SGHKS, CDR2 YYEKEE (reference sequence). The CDR3 runs 14 residues. V was pared by 9 bases and J by 6 bases, with 13 bases of the junction left unmatched. CDR3 region: CATDDSGAGDTQYF. CDR3 DNA: TGTGCCACCGACGACAGCGGGGCGGGTGATACGCAGTATTTT.

This clone was picked up a small number of times. This sequence joins TRBV15 and TRBJ1-2, with 7 bases fitting TRBD1. Germline V gene sequence: CDR1 LNHNV, CDR2 YYDKDF (reference sequence). The V segment lost 1 base and the J segment 3 bases; nucleotides outside the gene matches: 2. The CDR3 is 14 amino acids. The CDR3 loop reads CATSRADRDYGYTF. For the CDR3, the DNA is TGTGCCACCAGCAGAGCCGACAGGGACTATGGCTACACCTTC.

This rearrangement joins TRBV30 to TRBJ2-7; D remains unclear. V shed 4 bases and J shed 4 bases, with 14 bases lying between them. The CDR3 totals 13 residues. In germline, CDR1 is GTSNPN, CDR2 SVGIG (reference sequence). CDR3 protein: CAWMVSGGYEQYF. The CDR3 bases are TGTGCCTGGATGGTTTCTGGCGGATACGAGCAGTACTTC.

This clone appeared a few times. The J gene is TRBJ1-2, the V gene TRBV18; D not resolved. Trimming cost V 6 bases and J 4 bases, with 15 bases left between them. Germline CDR1 and CDR2: KGHSH and LQKENI. The CDR3 runs 14 residues. CDR3 in DNA: TGTGCCAGCTCGCTCCTCCGAGAGGTCTATGGCTACACCTTC. It encodes CASSLLREVYGYTF.

Ten or more counts support this clone. The rearrangement uses TRBV28 and TRBJ2-3; 9 bases are shared with TRBD1. V was pared by 6 bases and J by 5 bases, with 3 bases of the junction left unmatched. The CDR3 length is 13 residues. Germline values: CDR1 MDHEN, CDR2 SYDVKM. CDR3 in amino acids: CASRLTGGDTQYF. DNA of the CDR3: TGTGCCAGCAGATTGACAGGGGGAGATACGCAGTATTTT.

The chain employs TRBV28 and TRBJ1-4, with 8 bases matching TRBD1. This CDR3 contains 16 residues. Germline assignment: CDR1 MDHEN and CDR2 SYDVKM. V lost 5 bases and J lost 7; bases outside the gene matches: 12. This CDR3 reads CASSRDRGFFREKLFF. The DNA of the CDR3 is TGTGCCAGCAGTAGAGACAGGGGCTTCTTCCGTGAAAAACTGTTTTTT. The full variable domain, in which reference TRBV28 and TRBJ1-4 provide the parts outside the CDR3, is DVKVTQSSRYLVKRTGEKVFLECVQDMDHENMFWYRQDPGLGLRLIYFSYDVKMKEKGDIPEGYSVSREKKERFSLILESASTNQTSMYLCASSRDRGFFREKLFFGSGTQLSVL.

The CDR3 DNA sequence: TGTGCCATCAGTGAGTCTGGGCAGAAGGAGACCCAGTACTTC. As protein: CAISESGQKETQYF. The V gene is TRBV10-3, the J gene TRBJ2-5; no clear D gene. Trimming left V 0 bases short and J 5 bases short, with 10 bases between. The germline V gene has CDR1 ENHRY and CDR2 SYGVKD. This CDR3 is built from 14 residues.

This clone has only a few counts. The chain employs TRBV9 and TRBJ2-7; D is uncertain. Germline V lookup: CDR1 SGDLS, CDR2 YYNGEE. Trimming took 0 bases from V and 1 from J, leaving 8 bases between them. This CDR3 region has 14 residues. The CDR3 region has the DNA TGTGCCAGCAGCGTAGTTGGCGGTTCCTACGAGCAGTACTTC. It specifies CASSVVGGSYEQYF.

The DNA for the CDR3 is TGCAGCGTTTACCAGGAGTACAGGGTCTACAATGAGCAGTTCTTC. It codes for CSVYQEYRVYNEQFF. The chain employs TRBV29-1 and TRBJ2-1; D might be TRBD1 (6 bases). The CDR3 spans 15 residues. CDR1 is SQVTM and CDR2 is ANQGSEA in the germline V gene. V was trimmed by 5 bases and J by 3 bases, leaving 17 bases between them.

In this sample, this clone turned up a few times. The chain joins TRBV2 to TRBJ2-3; D gene unclear. Trimming stripped 3 bases from V and 1 base from J, with 8 bases between. In germline, CDR1 is SNHLY, CDR2 FYNNEI. The length of the CDR3 is 14 residues. The CDR3, as DNA: TGTGCCAGCAGTGAGGGCAGACGCACAGATACGCAGTATTTT. This sequence encodes CASSEGRRTDTQYF.